This T cell receptor (beta chain) comes out of a study of blood T cells in healthy people across ages. This CDR3 contains 14 residues. V lost 6 bases, J lost 11 bases, and 19 bases lay in between. In each sample, at least 6.5 million PBMCs were isolated. Primers used in a second PCR of about 6 to 11 cycles were a sample-barcoded 5' primer and a J-beta primer mix. Using its own MiXCR run on the 5' RACE reads, TCRdb lists one record per CDR3 protein. The sample lists under 1,000,000 distinct CDR3 sequences; 46% were seen once. The chain combines TRBV12-3 or TRBV12-4 with TRBJ1-4; perhaps TRBD1 as D (5 bases). This sequence originates from an elderly man in good health. Sequenced material: blood. The chain's CDR3 is CASSPTRHPGKLFF. In DNA form, the CDR3 reads TGTGCCAGCAGCCCAACCCGACACCCAGGGAAACTGTTTTTT.